The rows below give T cell receptor beta chains drawn from one sample of a study of blood T cell repertoires in COVID-19. Generated by immunoSEQ multiplex PCR, the TCRdb table keeps only in-frame clones and is missing some. The sample holds some 290,000 clones, 81% seen once. Sequencing used peripheral blood. The source is a woman aged 55-69 years with active or convalescent COVID-19. Each CDR3 is given with its conserved first and last residue. A D gene is named only where the DNA matches it firmly. Size is omitted from some rows. Given values are once, few, many or a class for expanded clones.

clone_size: -; cdr3_length: 14; j_call: TRBJ1-1; d_call: TRBD1; v_call: TRBV6-5; cdr3_aa: CASSNGQGRTEAFF; cdr3_nt: TGTGCCAGCAGTAACGGACAGGGAAGGACTGAAGCTTTCTTT
clone_size: -; cdr3_length: 17; j_call: TRBJ1-1; d_call: -; v_call: TRBV7-7; cdr3_aa: CASSLGNLVRWRTEAFF; cdr3_nt: TGTGCTAGCAGCTTAGGGAACCTGGTCCGGTGGAGAACTGAAGCTTTCTTT
clone_size: once; cdr3_length: 14; j_call: TRBJ1-4; d_call: -; v_call: TRBV28; cdr3_aa: CASSGGAGDEKLFF; cdr3_nt: TGTGCCAGCAGTGGGGGGGCCGGGGATGAAAAACTGTTTTTT
clone_size: -; cdr3_length: 12; j_call: TRBJ1-2; d_call: -; v_call: TRBV5-1; cdr3_aa: CASSLGQAGYTF; cdr3_nt: TGCGCCAGCAGCTTGGGACAGGCTGGCTACACCTTC
clone_size: once; cdr3_length: 14; j_call: TRBJ1-6; d_call: -; v_call: TRBV27; cdr3_aa: CASSSGDYNSPLHF; cdr3_nt: TGTGCCAGCAGTTCTGGAGACTATAATTCACCCCTCCACTTT
clone_size: once; cdr3_length: 15; j_call: TRBJ1-5; d_call: TRBD1; v_call: TRBV18; cdr3_aa: CASSPGQGANQPQHF; cdr3_nt: TGTGCCAGCTCACCGGGACAGGGGGCCAATCAGCCCCAGCATTTT
clone_size: -; cdr3_length: 17; j_call: TRBJ2-5; d_call: TRBD2; v_call: TRBV5-1; cdr3_aa: CASSLVLSGGAGETQYF; cdr3_nt: TGCGCCAGCAGCTTGGTCCTTAGCGGGGGGGCCGGCGAGACCCAGTACTTC
clone_size: -; cdr3_length: 14; j_call: TRBJ1-5; d_call: -; v_call: TRBV6-5; cdr3_aa: CASTAAGVNQPQHF; cdr3_nt: TGTGCCAGCACGGCCGCGGGGGTCAATCAGCCCCAGCATTTT
clone_size: -; cdr3_length: 16; j_call: TRBJ2-3; d_call: -; v_call: TRBV4-1; cdr3_aa: CASSQDHGGGAYTQYF; cdr3_nt: TGCGCCAGCAGCCAAGATCATGGTGGGGGGGCTTATACGCAGTATTTT
clone_size: -; cdr3_length: 18; j_call: TRBJ2-7; d_call: TRBD2; v_call: TRBV7-8; cdr3_aa: CASSPTSGYFSSSYEQYF; cdr3_nt: TGTGCCAGCAGCCCAACTAGCGGCTACTTTTCGAGCTCCTACGAGCAGTACTTC
clone_size: -; cdr3_length: 14; j_call: TRBJ2-7; d_call: -; v_call: TRBV2; cdr3_aa: CASKNGHSSYEQYF; cdr3_nt: TGTGCCAGTAAGAACGGACATAGCTCCTACGAGCAGTACTTC
clone_size: -; cdr3_length: 15; j_call: TRBJ2-3; d_call: -; v_call: TRBV5-6; cdr3_aa: CASSLLGSRKDTQYF; cdr3_nt: TGTGCCAGCAGCTTGTTGGGTAGCCGGAAAGATACGCAGTATTTT
clone_size: few; cdr3_length: 15; j_call: TRBJ2-4; d_call: -; v_call: TRBV6-5; cdr3_aa: CASGLGQRVENIQYF; cdr3_nt: TGTGCCAGCGGCCTGGGACAGCGGGTCGAAAACATTCAGTACTTC
clone_size: few; cdr3_length: 15; j_call: TRBJ1-6; d_call: TRBD1; v_call: TRBV5-1; cdr3_aa: CASSLGQGANSPLHF; cdr3_nt: TGCGCCAGCAGCTTGGGACAGGGAGCTAATTCACCCCTCCACTTT
clone_size: -; cdr3_length: 14; j_call: TRBJ2-1; d_call: -; v_call: TRBV6-5; cdr3_aa: CASKRGGGYNEQFF; cdr3_nt: TGTGCCAGCAAAAGAGGGGGGGGATACAATGAGCAGTTCTTC
clone_size: -; cdr3_length: 13; j_call: TRBJ2-2; d_call: TRBD1; v_call: TRBV7-8; cdr3_aa: CASSATGGGELFF; cdr3_nt: TGTGCCAGCAGCGCCACAGGGGGCGGGGAGCTGTTTTTT
clone_size: once; cdr3_length: 14; j_call: TRBJ2-7; d_call: TRBD1; v_call: TRBV11-2; cdr3_aa: CASSSLGQGVEQYF; cdr3_nt: TGTGCCAGCAGCTCCCTGGGACAGGGAGTCGAGCAGTACTTC
clone_size: -; cdr3_length: 16; j_call: TRBJ2-7; d_call: -; v_call: TRBV4-1; cdr3_aa: CASSQDLDSADYEQYF; cdr3_nt: TGCGCCAGCAGCCAAGACCTGGACAGCGCCGATTACGAGCAGTACTTC
clone_size: -; cdr3_length: 15; j_call: TRBJ1-4; d_call: -; v_call: TRBV27; cdr3_aa: CASSSTGSWSEKLFF; cdr3_nt: TGTGCCAGCAGTTCCACAGGGTCCTGGTCTGAAAAACTGTTTTTT
clone_size: -; cdr3_length: 15; j_call: TRBJ1-4; d_call: TRBD1; v_call: TRBV18; cdr3_aa: CASSPDRDRGEKLFF; cdr3_nt: TGTGCCAGCTCGCCGGACCGGGACAGGGGTGAAAAACTGTTTTTT
clone_size: -; cdr3_length: 18; j_call: TRBJ2-5; d_call: TRBD2; v_call: TRBV19; cdr3_aa: CASSPRGAGSGSQETQYF; cdr3_nt: TGTGCCAGTAGTCCCCGAGGAGCGGGGTCTGGGTCCCAAGAGACCCAGTACTTC
clone_size: -; cdr3_length: 14; j_call: TRBJ2-7; d_call: TRBD1; v_call: TRBV19; cdr3_aa: CASSLQQGSYEQYF; cdr3_nt: TGTGCCAGTAGTCTGCAACAGGGGAGCTACGAGCAGTACTTC
clone_size: -; cdr3_length: 17; j_call: TRBJ1-4; d_call: TRBD1; v_call: TRBV30; cdr3_aa: CAWSTPRTGATNEKLFF; cdr3_nt: TGTGCCTGGAGTACCCCTCGAACAGGGGCAACTAATGAAAAACTGTTTTTT
clone_size: -; cdr3_length: 14; j_call: TRBJ1-1; d_call: -; v_call: TRBV7-2; cdr3_aa: CASSLYPGGTEAFF; cdr3_nt: TGTGCCAGCAGCTTATACCCGGGGGGCACTGAAGCTTTCTTT
clone_size: few; cdr3_length: 15; j_call: TRBJ1-1; d_call: -; v_call: TRBV9; cdr3_aa: CASSVVGQENTEAFF; cdr3_nt: TGTGCCAGCAGCGTAGTCGGACAAGAAAACACTGAAGCTTTCTTT
clone_size: -; cdr3_length: 14; j_call: TRBJ2-7; d_call: -; v_call: TRBV29-1; cdr3_aa: CSVEGQAESYEQYF; cdr3_nt: TGCAGCGTTGAAGGTCAGGCCGAGAGCTACGAGCAGTACTTC
clone_size: -; cdr3_length: 15; j_call: TRBJ1-5; d_call: TRBD1; v_call: TRBV25-1; cdr3_aa: CASSGGGGRNQPQHF; cdr3_nt: TGTGCCAGCAGTGGAGGAGGGGGCCGGAATCAGCCCCAGCATTTT
clone_size: -; cdr3_length: 15; j_call: TRBJ1-3; d_call: TRBD1; v_call: TRBV2; cdr3_aa: CASSTGQGSGNTIYF; cdr3_nt: TGTGCCAGCAGTACAGGACAGGGGAGCGGAAACACCATATATTTT
clone_size: -; cdr3_length: 11; j_call: TRBJ2-7; d_call: -; v_call: TRBV10-3; cdr3_aa: CASLGAYEQYF; cdr3_nt: TGTGCCAGCTTAGGGGCCTACGAGCAGTACTTC
clone_size: -; cdr3_length: 16; j_call: TRBJ2-3; d_call: -; v_call: TRBV9; cdr3_aa: CASSVIGPGNQDTQYF; cdr3_nt: TGTGCCAGCAGCGTAATAGGACCCGGGAACCAGGATACGCAGTATTTT
clone_size: once; cdr3_length: 16; j_call: TRBJ1-1; d_call: -; v_call: TRBV9; cdr3_aa: CASSVVGRGMNTEAFF; cdr3_nt: TGTGCCAGCAGCGTAGTGGGCAGGGGCATGAACACTGAAGCTTTCTTT
clone_size: -; cdr3_length: 16; j_call: TRBJ1-6; d_call: -; v_call: TRBV19; cdr3_aa: CASSKQDGSYNSPLHF; cdr3_nt: TGTGCCAGTAGTAAACAGGACGGCTCCTATAATTCACCCCTCCACTTT
clone_size: -; cdr3_length: 15; j_call: TRBJ1-6; d_call: -; v_call: TRBV7-3; cdr3_aa: CASSLVQGSGSPLHF; cdr3_nt: TGTGCCAGCAGCTTAGTCCAGGGATCCGGATCACCCCTCCACTTT
clone_size: -; cdr3_length: 18; j_call: TRBJ1-2; d_call: TRBD1; v_call: TRBV10-3; cdr3_aa: CAISDRAGDRATAVGYTF; cdr3_nt: TGTGCCATCAGTGACCGAGCGGGGGACAGGGCCACAGCGGTTGGCTACACCTTC
clone_size: -; cdr3_length: 15; j_call: TRBJ1-5; d_call: TRBD1; v_call: TRBV6-4; cdr3_aa: CASSPTGASNQPQHF; cdr3_nt: TGTGCCAGCAGCCCGACAGGGGCCAGCAATCAGCCCCAGCATTTT
clone_size: -; cdr3_length: 16; j_call: TRBJ2-3; d_call: TRBD2; v_call: TRBV6-5; cdr3_aa: CASSYHSGGRTDTQYF; cdr3_nt: TGTGCCAGCAGTTACCATAGCGGGGGGCGCACAGATACGCAGTATTTT
clone_size: -; cdr3_length: 15; j_call: TRBJ2-1; d_call: TRBD2; v_call: TRBV7-6; cdr3_aa: CASSSSGGAYNEQFF; cdr3_nt: TGTGCCAGCAGCTCTAGCGGGGGGGCCTACAATGAGCAGTTCTTC
clone_size: -; cdr3_length: 15; j_call: TRBJ2-7; d_call: -; v_call: TRBV7-9; cdr3_aa: CASSLSGTVSYEQYF; cdr3_nt: TGTGCCAGCAGCCTATCCGGGACTGTAAGCTACGAGCAGTACTTC
clone_size: -; cdr3_length: 13; j_call: TRBJ2-5; d_call: TRBD2; v_call: TRBV7-3; cdr3_aa: CASSSGTSGTQYF; cdr3_nt: TGTGCCAGCAGCTCCGGGACTAGCGGAACCCAGTACTTC
clone_size: -; cdr3_length: 17; j_call: TRBJ2-3; d_call: TRBD2; v_call: TRBV13; cdr3_aa: CASRRTSGGLSTDTQYF; cdr3_nt: TGTGCCAGCAGAAGGACTAGCGGGGGCTTAAGCACAGATACGCAGTATTTT
clone_size: once; cdr3_length: 17; j_call: TRBJ2-3; d_call: TRBD2; v_call: TRBV10-2; cdr3_aa: CASILERGGHGTDTQYF; cdr3_nt: TGCGCCAGCATTCTCGAGCGGGGGGGCCACGGCACAGATACGCAGTATTTT
clone_size: -; cdr3_length: 17; j_call: TRBJ1-2; d_call: -; v_call: TRBV6-2/TRBV6-3; cdr3_aa: CASSGGAGAAVNYGYTF; cdr3_nt: TGTGCCAGCAGTGGGGGAGCAGGGGCTGCCGTTAACTATGGCTACACCTTC
clone_size: -; cdr3_length: 14; j_call: TRBJ2-7; d_call: -; v_call: TRBV19; cdr3_aa: CANSAKRSSYEQYF; cdr3_nt: TGTGCCAATAGCGCCAAACGGAGCTCCTACGAGCAGTACTTC
clone_size: -; cdr3_length: 16; j_call: TRBJ1-4; d_call: TRBD1; v_call: TRBV7-7; cdr3_aa: CASSLGQGSTNEKLFF; cdr3_nt: TGTGCCAGCAGCCTCGGACAGGGCTCAACTAATGAAAAACTGTTTTTT
clone_size: -; cdr3_length: 13; j_call: TRBJ1-5; d_call: -; v_call: TRBV6-1; cdr3_aa: CASSDVTDQPQHF; cdr3_nt: TGTGCCAGCAGTGACGTCACAGATCAGCCCCAGCATTTT
clone_size: few; cdr3_length: 13; j_call: TRBJ2-5; d_call: -; v_call: TRBV11-3; cdr3_aa: CASSLVGGETQYF; cdr3_nt: TGTGCCAGCAGCTTAGTGGGGGGAGAGACCCAGTACTTC
clone_size: -; cdr3_length: 19; j_call: TRBJ1-4; d_call: -; v_call: TRBV7-9; cdr3_aa: CASSLAGATFTATNEKLFF; cdr3_nt: TGTGCCAGCAGCTTAGCGGGGGCCACCTTTACCGCAACTAATGAAAAACTGTTTTTT
clone_size: -; cdr3_length: 16; j_call: TRBJ1-1; d_call: TRBD1; v_call: TRBV5-1; cdr3_aa: CASSFGGQGVNTEAFF; cdr3_nt: TGCGCCAGCAGCTTTGGGGGACAGGGGGTTAACACTGAAGCTTTCTTT